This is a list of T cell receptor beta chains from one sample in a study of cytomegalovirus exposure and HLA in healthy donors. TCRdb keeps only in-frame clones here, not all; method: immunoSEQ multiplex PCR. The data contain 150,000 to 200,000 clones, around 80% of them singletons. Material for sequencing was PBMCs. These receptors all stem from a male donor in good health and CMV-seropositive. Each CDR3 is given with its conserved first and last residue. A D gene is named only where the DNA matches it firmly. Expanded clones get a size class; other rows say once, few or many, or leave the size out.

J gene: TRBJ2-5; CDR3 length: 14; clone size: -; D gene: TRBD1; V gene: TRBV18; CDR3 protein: CASSGGTGRETQYF; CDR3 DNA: TGTGCCAGCTCAGGGGGGACAGGAAGGGAGACCCAGTACTTC
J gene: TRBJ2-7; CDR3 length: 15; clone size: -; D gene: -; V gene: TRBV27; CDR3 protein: CASSPDLRLSYEQYF; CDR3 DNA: TGTGCCAGCAGTCCCGACCTCAGGCTGTCCTACGAGCAGTACTTC
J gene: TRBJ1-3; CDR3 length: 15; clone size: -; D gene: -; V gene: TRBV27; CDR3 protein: CASSSPGSSGNTIYF; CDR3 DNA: TGTGCCAGCAGTTCACCAGGGTCCTCTGGAAACACCATATATTTT
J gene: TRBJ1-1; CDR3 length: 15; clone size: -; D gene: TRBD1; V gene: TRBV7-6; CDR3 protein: CASSLTTGGHTEAFF; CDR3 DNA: TGTGCCAGCAGCTTAACGACAGGGGGGCACACTGAAGCTTTCTTT
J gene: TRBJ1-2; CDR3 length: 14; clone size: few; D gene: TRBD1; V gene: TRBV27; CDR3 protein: CASKQGKEGYGYTF; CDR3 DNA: TGTGCCAGCAAACAGGGGAAAGAGGGCTATGGCTACACCTTC
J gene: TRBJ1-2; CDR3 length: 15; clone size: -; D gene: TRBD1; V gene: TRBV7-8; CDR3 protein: CASSRRTGFNYGYTF; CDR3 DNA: TGTGCCAGCAGCCGCAGGACAGGGTTTAACTATGGCTACACCTTC
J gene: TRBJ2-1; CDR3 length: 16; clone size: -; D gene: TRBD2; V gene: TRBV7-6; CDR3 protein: CASSRDTSGGNNEQFF; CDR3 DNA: TGTGCCAGCAGCCGGGATACTAGCGGGGGAAACAATGAGCAGTTCTTC
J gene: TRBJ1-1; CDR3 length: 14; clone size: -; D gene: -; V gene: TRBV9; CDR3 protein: CASSFGTLGTEAFF; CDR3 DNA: TGTGCCAGCAGCTTCGGGACACTGGGGACTGAAGCTTTCTTT
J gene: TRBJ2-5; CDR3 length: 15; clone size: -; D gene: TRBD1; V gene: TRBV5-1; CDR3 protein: CASSPTTGDSETQYF; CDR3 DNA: TGCGCCAGCAGCCCCACAACAGGGGATTCGGAGACCCAGTACTTC
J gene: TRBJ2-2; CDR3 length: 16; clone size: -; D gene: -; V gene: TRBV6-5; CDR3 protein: CASSYTLAGVAGELFF; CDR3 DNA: TGTGCCAGCAGTTACACCCTGGCAGGGGTCGCCGGGGAGCTGTTTTTT
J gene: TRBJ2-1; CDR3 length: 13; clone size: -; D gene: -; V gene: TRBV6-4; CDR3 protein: CASAENLLNEQFF; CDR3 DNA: TGTGCCAGCGCGGAGAATCTCCTAAATGAGCAGTTCTTC
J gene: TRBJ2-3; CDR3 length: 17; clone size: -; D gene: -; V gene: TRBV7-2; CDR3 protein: CASSLAGGLQITDTQYF; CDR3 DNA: TGTGCCAGCAGCTTAGCGGGGGGGCTCCAAATCACAGATACGCAGTATTTT
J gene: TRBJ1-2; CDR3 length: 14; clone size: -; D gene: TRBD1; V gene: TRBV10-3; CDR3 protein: CAISDSGTAFDYTF; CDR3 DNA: TGTGCCATCAGTGATTCCGGGACAGCCTTCGACTACACCTTC
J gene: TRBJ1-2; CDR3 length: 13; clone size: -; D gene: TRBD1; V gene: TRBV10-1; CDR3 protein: CASSGQGNYGYTF; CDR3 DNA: TGCGCCAGCAGTGGACAGGGGAATTATGGCTACACCTTC
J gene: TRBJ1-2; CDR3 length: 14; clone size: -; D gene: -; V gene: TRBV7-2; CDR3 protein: CASSPAAANYGYTF; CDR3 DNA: TGTGCCAGCAGCCCCGCGGCAGCTAACTATGGCTACACCTTC
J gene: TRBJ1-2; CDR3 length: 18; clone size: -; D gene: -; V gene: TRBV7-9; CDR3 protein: CASSSGGGLKLHDYGYTF; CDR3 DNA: TGTGCCAGCAGCTCCGGTGGGGGCCTCAAACTTCACGACTATGGCTACACCTTC
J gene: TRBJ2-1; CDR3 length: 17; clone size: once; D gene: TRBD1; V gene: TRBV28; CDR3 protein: CASSQTLGQGSRNEQFF; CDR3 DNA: TGTGCCAGCAGCCAAACCCTCGGACAGGGGAGTCGGAATGAGCAGTTCTTC
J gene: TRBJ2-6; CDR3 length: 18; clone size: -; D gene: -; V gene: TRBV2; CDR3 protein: CASTKEAGFSLYANVLTF; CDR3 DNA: TGTGCCAGCACCAAAGAGGCAGGGTTCTCGCTCTACGCCAACGTCCTGACTTTC
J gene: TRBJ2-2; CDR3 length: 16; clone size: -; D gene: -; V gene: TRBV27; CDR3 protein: CASSLLSQANTGELFF; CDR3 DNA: TGTGCCAGCAGTTTATTGTCGCAGGCGAACACCGGGGAGCTGTTTTTT
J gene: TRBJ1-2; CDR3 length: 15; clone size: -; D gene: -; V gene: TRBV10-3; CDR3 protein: CAISGKGVYYACYTF; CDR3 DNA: TGTGCCATCAGCGGTAAGGGGGTTTATTACGCGTGCTACACCTTC
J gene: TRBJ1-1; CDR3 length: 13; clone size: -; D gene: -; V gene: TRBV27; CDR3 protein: CASSLSGGTEAFF; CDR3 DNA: TGTGCCAGCAGTTTATCGGGGGGGACTGAAGCTTTCTTT
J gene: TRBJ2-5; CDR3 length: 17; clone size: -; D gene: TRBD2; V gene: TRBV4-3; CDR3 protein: CASSQELAGGPGKTQYF; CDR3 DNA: TGCGCCAGCAGCCAAGAACTAGCGGGAGGGCCGGGAAAGACCCAGTACTTC
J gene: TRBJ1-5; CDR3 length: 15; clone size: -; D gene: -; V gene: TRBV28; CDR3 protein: CASSSPGTPDQPQHF; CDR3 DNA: TGTGCCAGCAGCTCACCCGGGACACCCGATCAGCCCCAGCATTTT
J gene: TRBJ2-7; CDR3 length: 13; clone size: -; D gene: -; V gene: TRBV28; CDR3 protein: CASSLGFSYEQYF; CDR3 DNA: TGTGCCAGCAGTTTAGGCTTCTCCTACGAGCAGTACTTC
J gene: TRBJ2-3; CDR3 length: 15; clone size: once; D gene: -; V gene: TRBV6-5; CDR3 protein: CASSLRAGSTDTQYF; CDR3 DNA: TGTGCCAGCTCCCTCAGGGCTGGCAGCACAGATACGCAGTATTTT
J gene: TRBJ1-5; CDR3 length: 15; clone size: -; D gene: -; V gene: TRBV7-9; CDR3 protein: CASSLYPTGNQPQHF; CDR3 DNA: TGTGCCAGCAGCTTATACCCCACAGGGAACCAGCCCCAGCATTTT